These T cell receptor beta chains were read from a single sample in a study of cytomegalovirus exposure and HLA in healthy donors. TCRdb's table, derived via immunoSEQ multiplex PCR, lists solely in-frame clones and lacks some. The sample carries approximately 110,000 clones, less than 80% recorded once. The sample consisted of PBMCs. Receptor source: a man in his fifties or sixties in good health and CMV-seronegative. The CDR3 runs from the conserved cysteine through the conserved F or W. D genes are given only for firm matches. Clone size is not always given. Where it is, it says once, few, many or a class for expanded clones.

D gene	V gene	J gene	clone size	CDR3 DNA	CDR3 protein
-	TRBV7-2	TRBJ1-3	few	TGTGCCAGCAGCTTAGTCAGGGCATTATCTGGAAACACCATATATTTT	CASSLVRALSGNTIYF
TRBD1	TRBV7-8	TRBJ1-1	few	TGTGCCAGCAGCCCCCCCGACAGGGAGACTGAAGCTTTCTTT	CASSPPDRETEAFF
-	TRBV5-1	TRBJ2-1	-	TGCGCCAGCAGCCCCGGACAGTCCTTATACAATGAGCAGTTCTTC	CASSPGQSLYNEQFF
TRBD2	TRBV7-2	TRBJ2-1	once	TGTGCCAGCAGCTTAGTGGGGGGGGCCTACAATGAGCAGTTCTTC	CASSLVGGAYNEQFF
TRBD2	TRBV9	TRBJ2-5	-	TGTGCCAGCAGCGTAGCTACGGTGGGGGCGGGGGGGCACCGGACCCAGTACTTC	CASSVATVGAGGHRTQYF
-	TRBV5-5	TRBJ2-5	-	TGTGCCAGCAGCTTGGGTGGGGGCCTGGAAGAGACCCAGTACTTC	CASSLGGGLEETQYF
TRBD1	TRBV6-6	TRBJ1-4	-	TGTGCCAGCACCGACAGGGATGAAAAACTGTTTTTT	CASTDRDEKLFF
-	TRBV30	TRBJ1-6	-	TGTGCCTGGAGTGTACACAGGGAGACTTCACCCCTCCACTTT	CAWSVHRETSPLHF
-	TRBV6-5	TRBJ1-3	once	TGTGCCACCTGTAGCATCTCTGGAAACACCATATATTTT	CATCSISGNTIYF
-	TRBV4-2	TRBJ1-1	-	TGTGCCAGCAGCCAAGATAGGAAGGGAGGCGCTGAAGCTTTCTTT	CASSQDRKGGAEAFF
-	TRBV6-1	TRBJ1-2	once	TGTGCCAGCAGTCGGGGGAGAGCTAACTATGGCTACACCTTC	CASSRGRANYGYTF
-	TRBV19	TRBJ1-1	-	TGTGCCAGTAGTATATTTCTTATGAACACTGAAGCTTTCTTT	CASSIFLMNTEAFF
-	TRBV29-1	TRBJ1-2	-	TGCAGCGTTGGAACAGTCGGATACTATGGCTACACCTTC	CSVGTVGYYGYTF
TRBD1	TRBV5-4	TRBJ2-5	once	TGTGCCAGCAGCTTGGGGACAGGGGAAGAGACCCAGTACTTC	CASSLGTGEETQYF
TRBD2	TRBV7-8	TRBJ2-5	-	TGTGCCAGCAGCCTTGGGACTAGCGGGGGGGAGACCCAGTACTTC	CASSLGTSGGETQYF
-	TRBV6-5	TRBJ2-3	-	TGTGCCAGCAGTTACTCGGGCTTAAAAGGTGATACGCAGTATTTT	CASSYSGLKGDTQYF
TRBD2	TRBV7-3	TRBJ2-5	-	TGTGCCAGCAGCCAACCTTCGGGGGGGCTGGAGACCCAGTACTTC	CASSQPSGGLETQYF
-	TRBV5-4	TRBJ1-2	-	TGTGCCAGCAGCCCTACAGGTAGTTCTGTTTTGGACTATGGCTACACCTTC	CASSPTGSSVLDYGYTF
-	TRBV9	TRBJ2-1	-	TGTGCCAGCAGCGGGTCTGAGGTTCGGAATGAGCAGTTCTTC	CASSGSEVRNEQFF
TRBD1	TRBV9	TRBJ1-3	-	TGTGCCAGCAGCGCCACAGGGGGCTCAGGAAACACCATATATTTT	CASSATGGSGNTIYF
-	TRBV19	TRBJ2-5	-	TGTGCCAGTAGTATCGGGTTCAGGGGCCCAGAGACCCAGTACTTC	CASSIGFRGPETQYF
-	TRBV6-6	TRBJ2-1	-	TGTGCCAGCAGTTCTTTTAGGACAGACGATGAGCAGTTCTTC	CASSSFRTDDEQFF
TRBD2	TRBV7-6	TRBJ2-5	-	TGTGCCAGCAGCACGCGTCCGGGACTAGTATCGGAGACCCAGTACTTC	CASSTRPGLVSETQYF
TRBD1	TRBV5-4	TRBJ1-1	few	TGTGCCAGCAGATTCGACAGGGGGTCCACTGAAGCTTTCTTT	CASRFDRGSTEAFF
-	TRBV6-1	TRBJ2-3	-	TGTGCCAGCAGTTTAGGAGGCCAGAGCACAGATACGCAGTATTTT	CASSLGGQSTDTQYF
-	TRBV9	TRBJ2-1	-	TGTGCCAGCAGCCCCCATGTGGGGGGCTACAATGAGCAGTTCTTC	CASSPHVGGYNEQFF
-	TRBV13	TRBJ1-2	-	TGTGCCAGCAGCCCAAGTGAGAGGGGAGGTTATGGCTACACCTTC	CASSPSERGGYGYTF
TRBD2	TRBV6-4	TRBJ2-7	-	TGTGCCAGCAGTCCCGGGACTAGCGGGACCTACGAGCAGTACTTC	CASSPGTSGTYEQYF
TRBD1	TRBV27	TRBJ1-1	-	TGTGCCAGCAGGGCAGGGGGGACTGAAGCTTTCTTT	CASRAGGTEAFF
-	TRBV6-1	TRBJ1-1	-	TGTGCCGGGCAGACAGTTATGAACACTGAAGCTTTCTTT	CAGQTVMNTEAFF
-	TRBV9	TRBJ1-2	-	TGTGCCAGCAGCGTAGAACAGGCTGTTAACTATGGCTACACCTTC	CASSVEQAVNYGYTF